A single sample is the source of the 18 T cell receptor beta chains below, sequenced in a study of blood T cell repertoires in COVID-19. TCRdb's copy holds only in-frame clones and misses some; the assay was immunoSEQ multiplex PCR. Among just over 15,000 clones, roughly 84% were seen once, and the ten largest hold approximately 9%. Specimen: peripheral blood. Receptors originate from a human donor in a cohort sampled during active COVID-19.

A few counts support this clone. The V and J genes are TRBV6-2 or TRBV6-3 and TRBJ2-7; D gene unclear. The CDR3 covers 14 residues. Germline V lookup: CDR1 MNHEY, CDR2 SVGEGT. V was cut by 4 bases and J by 1 base, with 11 bases left in between. The DNA for the CDR3 is TGTGCCAGCAGTTCCGAGTTTGGTTCCTACGAGCAGTACTTC. This codes for CASSSEFGSYEQYF.

This chain uses TRBV5-1 with TRBJ2-1; 9 nucleotides match TRBD1. The CDR3 sequence is 15 residues long. The V segment lost 4 bases and the J segment 4 bases; nucleotides outside the gene matches: 6. Germline V gene sequence: CDR1 SGHRS, CDR2 YFSETQ. Written as DNA, the CDR3 is TGCGCCAGCAGCGCGGACAGGGGACTATACAATGAGCAGTTCTTC. Its protein is CASSADRGLYNEQFF.

The chain has TRBV27 and TRBJ2-2, with TRBD2 matching over 16 bases. Trimming at V came to 5 bases and at J to 7 bases, leaving 7 bases not matched to a gene. The CDR3 is 17 residues long. Looked up from germline, CDR1 is MNHEY and CDR2 is SMNVEV (reference sequence). DNA for the CDR3: TGTGCCAGCAGTCCCGGGACTAGCGGGGGGGCGGGCGGGGAGCTGTTTTTT. Its translation is CASSPGTSGGAGGELFF.

The V call is TRBV9, the J call TRBJ2-3; maybe TRBD2 (5 bases). V was cut by 4 bases and J by 1 base, with 19 bases left in between. CDR1 and CDR2 from the germline V gene are SGDLS and YYNGEE. The CDR3 has 17 amino acids. In DNA, the CDR3 is TGTGCCAGCAGCTTGCCAAGGACTCCGGAGGGCACAGATACGCAGTATTTT. Translation: CASSLPRTPEGTDTQYF.

The rearrangement uses TRBV7-9 and TRBJ1-4, with TRBD1 matching over 9 bases. Germline V gene data show CDR1 as SEHNR and CDR2 as FQNEAQ (reference sequence). V lost 2 bases, J lost 5 bases, and 6 bases stayed unmatched. The CDR3 length is 16 residues. The CDR3 region is CASSLTGQGSNEKLFF. The CDR3 nucleotides are TGTGCCAGCAGCTTAACTGGACAGGGGTCAAATGAAAAACTGTTTTTT.

This clone showed up just a few times. This rearrangement joins TRBV6-6 to TRBJ1-2, with a weak D call TRBD1 (6 bases). Germline lookup yields CDR1 MNHNY and CDR2 SVGAGI (reference sequence). The CDR3 contains 14 residues. The germline V and J ends were trimmed by 5 bases and 8 bases, with 18 bases remaining between them. CDR3 sequence reads: CASSRSGQQSGYTF. The CDR3 coding sequence is TGTGCCAGCAGTCGATCGGGACAACAATCCGGCTACACCTTC.

The chain is built from TRBV19 and TRBJ1-6; no clear D. The V and J ends lost 7 bases and 7 bases respectively, with 14 bases between them. Germline-derived CDR1 and CDR2 are LNHDA and SQIVND (reference sequence). The CDR3 has 14 residues. CDR3 sequence: CASTARETNSPLHF. In DNA form, the CDR3 reads TGTGCCAGTACCGCCCGGGAGACCAATTCACCCCTCCACTTT. Together with reference TRBV19 and TRBJ1-6, the CDR3 gives the full variable domain: DGGITQSPKYLFRKEGQNVTLSCEQNLNHDAMYWYRQDPGQGLRLIYYSQIVNDFQKGDIAEGYSVSREKKESFPLTVTSAQKNPTAFYLCASTARETNSPLHFGNGTRLTVT.

The chain combines TRBV6-6 with TRBJ2-7; 7 nucleotides line up with TRBD1. Germline CDR1 and CDR2: MNHNY and SVGAGI (reference sequence). The CDR3 loop spans 15 amino acids. V lost 5 bases and J lost 0; bases outside the gene matches: 7. CDR3 sequence: CASSAQGDYSYEQYF. The CDR3 DNA reads TGTGCCAGCAGTGCCCAGGGGGATTACTCCTACGAGCAGTACTTC.

The rearrangement uses TRBV28 and TRBJ2-3; D might be TRBD2 (7 bases). The CDR3 has 15 residues. Germline CDR1 reads MDHEN; CDR2 reads SYDVKM. Deletions cut 8 bases from V and 4 bases from J, with 19 bases between. In nucleotides, the CDR3 is TGTGCCAGCCCCCCAGCCAAGGGGGGGGCAGATACGCAGTATTTT. Translation gives CASPPAKGGADTQYF.

The chain uses TRBV5-1 and TRBJ2-7, with TRBD2 identical over 13 bases. The CDR3 contains 15 residues. CDR1 and CDR2 (germline): SGHRS, YFSETQ. V trimming: 2 bases; J trimming: 2 bases; junction bases outside the gene matches: 1. The CDR3 loop is CASSFGTSGTYEQYF. The CDR3, as DNA: TGCGCCAGCAGCTTCGGGACTAGCGGGACCTACGAGCAGTACTTC.

The CDR3 nucleotides are TGTGCCACCAGCGGATCCCAGGGAGGGACAGATACGCAGTATTTT. It yields the protein CATSGSQGGTDTQYF. The genes are TRBV15 and TRBJ2-3; the match to TRBD2 covers 7 bases. The CDR3 loop spans 15 amino acids. Germline trimming cut 5 bases from V and 3 bases from J; bases unmatched to any gene: 8. Germline V gene data show CDR1 as LNHNV and CDR2 as YYDKDF (reference sequence).

J is TRBJ2-7 and V is TRBV5-1; TRBD1 agrees at 7 bases. The V segment lost 4 bases and the J segment 3 bases; nucleotides outside the gene matches: 7. In germline, CDR1 is SGHRS, CDR2 YFSETQ. CDR3 length: 14 residues. CDR3 coding DNA: TGCGCCAGCAGCGTCTCAGGGGGAAACTACGAGCAGTACTTC. This encodes CASSVSGGNYEQYF. Full variable domain (rest looked up from reference TRBV5-1 and TRBJ2-7): KAGVTQTPRYLIKTRGQQVTLSCSPISGHRSVSWYQQTPGQGLQFLFEYFSETQRNKGNFPGRFSGRQFSNSRSEMNVSTLELGDSALYLCASSVSGGNYEQYFGPGTRLTVT.

This clone was counted once. The V gene is TRBV19, the J gene TRBJ1-3, with 8 bases identical to TRBD1. This CDR3 is 16 amino acids long. Looked up from germline, CDR1 is LNHDA and CDR2 is SQIVND (reference sequence). After removal of 6 bases from V and 0 bases from J, the junction contained 7 bases not matched to a gene. CDR3 protein: CASSWTGLNSGNTIYF. The CDR3 coding sequence is TGTGCCAGTAGCTGGACAGGGCTAAACTCTGGAAACACCATATATTTT.

This sequence joins TRBV2 and TRBJ2-7; D gene uncertain. There are 15 residues in the CDR3. Germline assignment: CDR1 SNHLY and CDR2 FYNNEI. V was pared by 4 bases and J by 1 base, with 14 bases between. CDR3 in DNA: TGTGCCAGCAGTGGCGTGGCGGTAGTATCCTACGAGCAGTACTTC. This codes for CASSGVAVVSYEQYF.

The table lists this clone with a count of one. The CDR3 spells CASSLGDRVNSPLHF. The CDR3 nucleotides are TGTGCCAGCAGCTTGGGAGACAGGGTAAACTCACCCCTCCACTTT. J is TRBJ1-6 and V is TRBV5-4; TRBD1 agrees at 7 bases. Germline V gives CDR1 SGHNT, CDR2 YYREEE (reference sequence). The ends lost 0 bases at V and 10 bases at J; junction bases unmatched: 7. The CDR3 consists of 15 residues. Filled out from reference TRBV5-4 and TRBJ1-6, the complete variable domain reads ETGVTQSPTHLIKTRGQQVTLRCSSQSGHNTVSWYQQALGQGPQFIFQYYREEENGRGNFPPRFSGLQFPNYSSELNVNALELDDSALYLCASSLGDRVNSPLHFGNGTRLTVT.

This chain connects TRBV6-2 or TRBV6-3 to TRBJ1-1; D uncertain. CDR1 and CDR2 from the germline V gene are MNHEY and SVGEGT. The CDR3 spans 14 residues. Trimming left V 4 bases short and J 1 base short, with 10 bases between. The DNA of the CDR3 is TGTGCCAGCAGTTTCCTTGAGGCGAACACTGAAGCTTTCTTT. Translated, it gives CASSFLEANTEAFF.

The V call is TRBV5-1, the J call TRBJ2-5; 7 bases are shared with TRBD2. Trimming at V came to 2 bases and at J to 0 bases, leaving 4 bases not matched to a gene. This CDR3 spans 15 amino acids. Germline values: CDR1 SGHRS, CDR2 YFSETQ. CDR3 region: CASSLSGLDQETQYF. The DNA of the CDR3 is TGCGCCAGCAGCTTAAGTGGACTAGACCAAGAGACCCAGTACTTC.

This chain connects TRBV7-2 to TRBJ1-1; no clear D gene. This CDR3 is 13 amino acids long. V shed 2 bases and J shed 3 bases, with 7 bases lying between them. Germline CDR1 reads SGHTA; CDR2 reads FQGNSA. CDR3 amino acids: CASSLNRDTEAFF. The CDR3, as DNA: TGTGCCAGCAGCTTAAACAGAGACACTGAAGCTTTCTTT.